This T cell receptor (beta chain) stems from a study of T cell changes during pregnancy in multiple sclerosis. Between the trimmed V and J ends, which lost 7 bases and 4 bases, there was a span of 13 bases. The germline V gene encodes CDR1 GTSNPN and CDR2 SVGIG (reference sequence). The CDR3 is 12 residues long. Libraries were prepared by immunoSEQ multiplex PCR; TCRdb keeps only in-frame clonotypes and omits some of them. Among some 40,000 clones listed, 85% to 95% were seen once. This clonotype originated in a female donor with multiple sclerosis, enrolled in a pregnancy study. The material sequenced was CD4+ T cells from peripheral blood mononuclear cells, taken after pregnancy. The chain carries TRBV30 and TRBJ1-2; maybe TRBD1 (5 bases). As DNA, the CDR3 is TGTGCCTTGGGTCCTAGGGGCTATGGCTACACCTTC. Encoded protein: CALGPRGYGYTF.